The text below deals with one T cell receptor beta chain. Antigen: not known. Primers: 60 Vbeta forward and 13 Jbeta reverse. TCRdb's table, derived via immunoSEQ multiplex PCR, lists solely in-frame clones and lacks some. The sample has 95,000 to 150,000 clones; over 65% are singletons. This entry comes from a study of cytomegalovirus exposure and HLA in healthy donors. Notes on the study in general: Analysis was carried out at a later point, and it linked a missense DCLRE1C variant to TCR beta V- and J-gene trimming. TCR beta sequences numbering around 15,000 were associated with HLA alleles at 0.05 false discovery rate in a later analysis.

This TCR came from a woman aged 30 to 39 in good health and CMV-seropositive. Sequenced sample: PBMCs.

The DNA of the CDR3 is TGTGCCAGCAGATCCGGGACAGGGTACAACGAGCAGTACTTC. Protein sequence: CASRSGTGYNEQYF. The chain has TRBV28 and TRBJ2-5, with 9 bases fitting TRBD1. The J call may not be correct, given that the DNA end is closer to TRBJ2-7. There are 14 residues in the CDR3. Germline V CDR1 and CDR2: MDHEN, SYDVKM.